This T cell receptor (beta chain) was documented in a study of cytomegalovirus exposure and HLA in healthy donors. CDR1 and CDR2 from the germline V gene are GTSNPN and SVGIG (reference sequence). Trimming took 1 base from V and 5 from J; bases not matched to a gene: 10. The length of the CDR3 is 16 residues. This PCR relied on a set of 60 Vbeta primers and 13 Jbeta primers. Method: immunoSEQ multiplex PCR; TCRdb's copy keeps in-frame clones and lacks some. The table includes some 67,000 clones, 85% to 90% detected once. Study-wide findings and caveats: What a later analysis showed was that several of the most significant clusters appeared linked to common viral pathogens.

A note on this clone: Antigen unknown.

This receptor was identified in a woman aged 30 to 39 in good health and CMV-seropositive. Sequencing was carried out using PBMCs. The genes are TRBV30 and TRBJ2-4; TRBD2 aligns across 8 bases. CDR3 sequence: CAWSAQRIAGQNIQYF. CDR3 sequence (DNA): TGTGCCTGGAGTGCTCAAAGGATAGCGGGACAAAACATTCAGTACTTC.